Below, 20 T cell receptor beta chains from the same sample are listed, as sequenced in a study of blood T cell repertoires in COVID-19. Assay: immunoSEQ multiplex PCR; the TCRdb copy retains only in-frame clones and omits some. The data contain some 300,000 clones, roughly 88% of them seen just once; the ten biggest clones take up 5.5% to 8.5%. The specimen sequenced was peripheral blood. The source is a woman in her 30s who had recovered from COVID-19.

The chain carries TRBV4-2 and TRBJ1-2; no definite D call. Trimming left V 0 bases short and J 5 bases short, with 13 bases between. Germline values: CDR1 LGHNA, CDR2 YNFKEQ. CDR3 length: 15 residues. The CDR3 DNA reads TGTGCCAGCAGCCAAGAAAACCCCGACATGTATGGCTACACCTTC. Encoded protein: CASSQENPDMYGYTF.

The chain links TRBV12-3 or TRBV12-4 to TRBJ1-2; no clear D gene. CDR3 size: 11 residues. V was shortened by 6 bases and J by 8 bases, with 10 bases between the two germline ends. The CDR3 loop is CASREGGGYTF. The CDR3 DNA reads TGTGCCAGCAGGGAGGGTGGAGGCTACACCTTC.

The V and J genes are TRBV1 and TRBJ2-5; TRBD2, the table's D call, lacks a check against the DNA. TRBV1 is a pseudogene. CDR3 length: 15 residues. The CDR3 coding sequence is TGCACCAGCAGTTTTTTAGGTGTCGGAGATAGCACCCAGTACTTC. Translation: CTSSFLGVGDSTQYF.

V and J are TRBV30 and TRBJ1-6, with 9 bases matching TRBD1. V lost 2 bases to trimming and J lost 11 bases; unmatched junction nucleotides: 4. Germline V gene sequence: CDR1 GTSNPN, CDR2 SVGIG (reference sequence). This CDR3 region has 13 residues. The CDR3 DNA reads TGTGCCTGGAGTAGGGGGGACAGGGCACCCCTCCACTTT. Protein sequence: CAWSRGDRAPLHF.

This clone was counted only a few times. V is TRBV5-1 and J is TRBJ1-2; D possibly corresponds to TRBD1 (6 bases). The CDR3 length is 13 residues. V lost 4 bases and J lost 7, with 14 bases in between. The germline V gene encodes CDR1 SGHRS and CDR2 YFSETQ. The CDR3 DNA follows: TGCGCCAGCAGCGATACAGGGTATAGTGGCTACACCTTC. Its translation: CASSDTGYSGYTF.

The CDR3 sequence: CASSQRGGLDYGYTF. CDR3 coding DNA: TGTGCCAGCAGCCAAAGGGGGGGACTGGACTATGGCTACACCTTC. V usage is TRBV21-1 and J usage is TRBJ1-2. TRBV21-1 is marked as a pseudogene. This CDR3 region has 15 residues.

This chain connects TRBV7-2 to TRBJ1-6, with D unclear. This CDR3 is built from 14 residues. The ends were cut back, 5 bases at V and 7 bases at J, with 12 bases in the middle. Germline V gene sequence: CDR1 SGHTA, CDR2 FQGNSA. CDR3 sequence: CASSPSGSNSPLHF. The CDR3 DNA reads TGTGCCAGCAGCCCTTCGGGGAGCAATTCACCCCTCCACTTT.

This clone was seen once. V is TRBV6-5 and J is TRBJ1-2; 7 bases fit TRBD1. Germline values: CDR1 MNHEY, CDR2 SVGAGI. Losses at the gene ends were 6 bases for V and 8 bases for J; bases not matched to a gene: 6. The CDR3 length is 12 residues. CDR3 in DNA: TGTGCCAGCAGCGACAGGGAAGGCGGCTACACCTTC. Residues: CASSDREGGYTF.

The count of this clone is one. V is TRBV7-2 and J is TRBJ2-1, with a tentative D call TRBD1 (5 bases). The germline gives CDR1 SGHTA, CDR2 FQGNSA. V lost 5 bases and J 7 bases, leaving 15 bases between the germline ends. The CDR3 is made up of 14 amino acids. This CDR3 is CASSPGHRANEQFF. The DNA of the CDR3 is TGTGCCAGCAGCCCAGGACATCGGGCGAATGAGCAGTTCTTC. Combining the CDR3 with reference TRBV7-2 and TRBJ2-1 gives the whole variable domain GAGVSQSPSNKVTEKGKDVELRCDPISGHTALYWYRQSLGQGLEFLIYFQGNSAPDKSGLPSDRFSAERTGGSVSTLTIQRTQQEDSAVYLCASSPGHRANEQFFGPGTRLTVL.

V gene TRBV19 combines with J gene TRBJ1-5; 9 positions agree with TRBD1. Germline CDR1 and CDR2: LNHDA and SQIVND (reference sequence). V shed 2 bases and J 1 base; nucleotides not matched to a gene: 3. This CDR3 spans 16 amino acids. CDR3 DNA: TGTGCCAGTAGTATATTAGACAGGGGGAGCAATCAGCCCCAGCATTTT. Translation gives CASSILDRGSNQPQHF.

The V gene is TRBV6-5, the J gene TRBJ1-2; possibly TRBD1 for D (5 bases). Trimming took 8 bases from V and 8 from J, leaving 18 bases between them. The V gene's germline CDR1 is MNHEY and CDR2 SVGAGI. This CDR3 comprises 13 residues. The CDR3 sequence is CASSTAGLRGYTF. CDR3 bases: TGTGCCAGCTCTACGGCAGGGCTTAGGGGCTACACCTTC.

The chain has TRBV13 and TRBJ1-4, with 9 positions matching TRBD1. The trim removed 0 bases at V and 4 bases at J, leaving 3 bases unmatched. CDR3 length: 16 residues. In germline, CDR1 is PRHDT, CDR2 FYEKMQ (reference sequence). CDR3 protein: CASSLGGTGNNEKLFF. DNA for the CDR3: TGTGCCAGCAGCTTAGGAGGGACAGGGAATAATGAAAAACTGTTTTTT.

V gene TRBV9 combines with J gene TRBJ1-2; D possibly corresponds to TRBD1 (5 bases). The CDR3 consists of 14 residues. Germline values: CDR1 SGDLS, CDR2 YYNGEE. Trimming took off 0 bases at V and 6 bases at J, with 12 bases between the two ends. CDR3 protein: CASSVGSGHDGYTF. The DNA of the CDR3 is TGTGCCAGCAGCGTAGGGTCAGGGCACGATGGCTACACCTTC.

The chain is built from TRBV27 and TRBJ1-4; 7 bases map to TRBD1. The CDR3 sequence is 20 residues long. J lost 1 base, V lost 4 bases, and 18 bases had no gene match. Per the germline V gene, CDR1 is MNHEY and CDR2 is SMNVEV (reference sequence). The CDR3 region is CASSWEGLGQSPGTNEKLFF. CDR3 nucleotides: TGTGCCAGCAGTTGGGAAGGATTGGGACAGAGTCCTGGAACTAATGAAAAACTGTTTTTT.

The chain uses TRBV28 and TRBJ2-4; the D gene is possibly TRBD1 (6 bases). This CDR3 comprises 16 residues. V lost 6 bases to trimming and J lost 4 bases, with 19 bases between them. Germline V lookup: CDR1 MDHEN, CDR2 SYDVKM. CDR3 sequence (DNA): TGTGCCAGCAGCAGTCTGCCCCGGGACACGAAAAACATTCAGTACTTC. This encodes CASSSLPRDTKNIQYF.

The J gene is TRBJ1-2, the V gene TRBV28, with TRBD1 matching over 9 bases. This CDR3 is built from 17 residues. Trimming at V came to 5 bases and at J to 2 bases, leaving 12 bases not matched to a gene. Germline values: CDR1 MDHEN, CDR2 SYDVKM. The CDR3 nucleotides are TGTGCCAGCAGTGGCTTCTGGGACAGGGATATAAACTATGGCTACACCTTC. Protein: CASSGFWDRDINYGYTF.

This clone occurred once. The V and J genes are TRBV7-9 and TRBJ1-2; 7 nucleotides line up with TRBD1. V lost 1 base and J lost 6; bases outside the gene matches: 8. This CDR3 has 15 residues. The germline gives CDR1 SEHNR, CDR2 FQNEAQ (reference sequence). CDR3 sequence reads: CASSLGLGGLDGYTF. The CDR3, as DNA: TGTGCCAGCAGCTTAGGCCTAGGGGGCCTCGATGGCTACACCTTC.

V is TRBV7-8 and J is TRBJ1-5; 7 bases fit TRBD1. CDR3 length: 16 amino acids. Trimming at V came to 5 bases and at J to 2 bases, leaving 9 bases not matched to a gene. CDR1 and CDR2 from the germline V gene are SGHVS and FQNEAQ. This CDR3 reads CASSPIAGGGNQPQHF. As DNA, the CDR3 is TGTGCCAGCAGCCCGATCGCAGGGGGTGGCAATCAGCCCCAGCATTTT.

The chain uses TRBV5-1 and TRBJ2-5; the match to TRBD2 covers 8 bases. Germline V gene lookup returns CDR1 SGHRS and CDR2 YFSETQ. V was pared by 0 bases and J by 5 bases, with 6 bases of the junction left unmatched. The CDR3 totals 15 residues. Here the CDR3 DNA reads TGCGCCAGCAGCTTGGCCGGGACTAGATCGGAGACCCAGTACTTC. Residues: CASSLAGTRSETQYF.

CDR3 in DNA: TGTGCCAGCAGGTCACAGGGGGCTCGGAACACTGAAGCTTTCTTT. Translated: CASRSQGARNTEAFF. The chain has TRBV27 and TRBJ1-1, with TRBD1 identical over 9 bases. The germline gives CDR1 MNHEY, CDR2 SMNVEV (reference sequence). This CDR3 contains 15 residues. V was pared by 6 bases and J by 1 base, with 6 bases of the junction left unmatched.